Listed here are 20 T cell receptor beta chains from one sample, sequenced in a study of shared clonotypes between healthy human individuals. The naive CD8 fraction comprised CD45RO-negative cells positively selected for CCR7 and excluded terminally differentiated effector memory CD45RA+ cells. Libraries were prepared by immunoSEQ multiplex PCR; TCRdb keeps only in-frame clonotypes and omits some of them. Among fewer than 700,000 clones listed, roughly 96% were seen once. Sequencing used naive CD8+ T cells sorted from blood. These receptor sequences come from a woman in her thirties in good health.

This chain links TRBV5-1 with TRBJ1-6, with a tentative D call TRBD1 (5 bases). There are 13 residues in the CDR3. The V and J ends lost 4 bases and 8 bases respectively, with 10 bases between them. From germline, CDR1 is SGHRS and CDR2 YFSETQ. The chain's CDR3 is CASSTGPYSPLHF. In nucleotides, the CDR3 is TGCGCCAGCAGCACAGGCCCGTATTCACCCCTCCACTTT.

The CDR3 DNA follows: TGTGCCAGCAGTGAATCGGCAGGGCTGTATGGCTACACCTTC. Residues: CASSESAGLYGYTF. This chain uses TRBV25-1 with TRBJ1-2; TRBD1 is a possible D gene (5 bases). There are 14 residues in the CDR3. Germline CDR1 MGHDK, CDR2 SYGVNS. The germline V and J ends were trimmed by 1 base and 5 bases, with 11 bases remaining between them.

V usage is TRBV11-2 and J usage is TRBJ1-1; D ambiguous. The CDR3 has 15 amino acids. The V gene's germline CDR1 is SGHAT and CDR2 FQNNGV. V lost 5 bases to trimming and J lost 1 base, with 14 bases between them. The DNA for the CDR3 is TGTGCCAGCAGCCCGAGAGCAGGAGCGAACACTGAAGCTTTCTTT. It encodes CASSPRAGANTEAFF.

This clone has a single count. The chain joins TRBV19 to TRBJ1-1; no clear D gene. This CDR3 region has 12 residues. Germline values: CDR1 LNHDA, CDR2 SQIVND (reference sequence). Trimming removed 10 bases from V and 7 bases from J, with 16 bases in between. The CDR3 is CATSTTAGEAFF. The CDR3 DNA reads TGTGCCACCTCGACTACCGCGGGTGAAGCTTTCTTT.

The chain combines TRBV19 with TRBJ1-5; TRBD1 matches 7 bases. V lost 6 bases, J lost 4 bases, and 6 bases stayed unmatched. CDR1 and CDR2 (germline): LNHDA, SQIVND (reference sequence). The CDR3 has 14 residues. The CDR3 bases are TGTGCCAGTAGGAACGGACAGGCTAATCAGCCCCAGCATTTT. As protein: CASRNGQANQPQHF.

CDR3 region: CASSFSGRNTDTQYF. In nucleotides, the CDR3 is TGTGCCAGCAGCTTCTCCGGGAGGAACACAGATACGCAGTATTTT. J is TRBJ2-3 and V is TRBV11-2; 7 positions match TRBD2. Germline V lookup: CDR1 SGHAT, CDR2 FQNNGV. The CDR3 runs to 15 residues. Trimming took 3 bases from V and 2 from J; bases not matched to a gene: 5.

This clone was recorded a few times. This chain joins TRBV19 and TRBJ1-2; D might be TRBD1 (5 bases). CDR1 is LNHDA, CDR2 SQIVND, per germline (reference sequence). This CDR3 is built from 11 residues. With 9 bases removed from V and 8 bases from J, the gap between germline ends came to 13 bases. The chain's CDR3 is CARWGVYGYTF. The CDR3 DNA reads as TGTGCCAGATGGGGGGTATACGGCTACACCTTC.

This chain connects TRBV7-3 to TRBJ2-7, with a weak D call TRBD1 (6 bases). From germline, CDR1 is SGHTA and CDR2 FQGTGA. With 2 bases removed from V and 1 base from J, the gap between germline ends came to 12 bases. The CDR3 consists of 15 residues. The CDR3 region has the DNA TGTGCCAGCAGCTTAGGCAGGGGTCCTTCCTACGAGCAGTACTTC. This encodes CASSLGRGPSYEQYF.

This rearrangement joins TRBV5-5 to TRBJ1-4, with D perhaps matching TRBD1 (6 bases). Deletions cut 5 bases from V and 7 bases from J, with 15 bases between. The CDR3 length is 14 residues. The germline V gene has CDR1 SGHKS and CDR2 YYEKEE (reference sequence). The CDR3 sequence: CASRRDTGFEKLFF. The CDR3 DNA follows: TGTGCCAGCAGGAGGGACACTGGCTTTGAAAAACTGTTTTTT.

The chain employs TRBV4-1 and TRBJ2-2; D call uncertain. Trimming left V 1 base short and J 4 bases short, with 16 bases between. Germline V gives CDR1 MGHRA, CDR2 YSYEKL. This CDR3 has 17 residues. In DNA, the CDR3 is TGCGCCAGCAGCCAAGGGGCCCGTTTATCGGGCACCGGGGAGCTGTTTTTT. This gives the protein CASSQGARLSGTGELFF.

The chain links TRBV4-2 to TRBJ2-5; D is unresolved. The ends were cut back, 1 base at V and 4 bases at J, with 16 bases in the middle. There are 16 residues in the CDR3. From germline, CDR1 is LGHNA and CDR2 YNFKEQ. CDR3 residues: CASSQGRKALGETQYF. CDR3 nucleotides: TGTGCCAGCAGCCAAGGTCGAAAAGCGCTTGGAGAGACCCAGTACTTC.

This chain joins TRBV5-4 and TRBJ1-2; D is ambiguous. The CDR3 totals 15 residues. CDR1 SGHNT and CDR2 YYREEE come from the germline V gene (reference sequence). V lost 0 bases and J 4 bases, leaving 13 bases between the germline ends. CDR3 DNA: TGTGCCAGCAGCTTGGCCTCACGTCGGCTCTATGGCTACACCTTC. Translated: CASSLASRRLYGYTF.

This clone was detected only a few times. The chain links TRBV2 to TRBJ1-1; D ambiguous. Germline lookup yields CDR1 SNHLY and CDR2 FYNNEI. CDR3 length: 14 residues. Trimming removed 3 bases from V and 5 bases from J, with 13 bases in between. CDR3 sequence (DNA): TGTGCCAGCAGTGAGTTTGGGGTTGGGACTGAAGCTTTCTTT. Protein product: CASSEFGVGTEAFF.

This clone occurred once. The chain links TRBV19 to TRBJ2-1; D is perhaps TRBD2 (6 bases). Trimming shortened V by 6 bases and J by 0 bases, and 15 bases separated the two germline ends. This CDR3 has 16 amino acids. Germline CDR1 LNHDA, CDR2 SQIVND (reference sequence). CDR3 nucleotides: TGTGCCAGTAGCCCCAATAGCGGAAGCTCCTACAATGAGCAGTTCTTC. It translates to CASSPNSGSSYNEQFF. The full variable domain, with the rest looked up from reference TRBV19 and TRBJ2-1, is DGGITQSPKYLFRKEGQNVTLSCEQNLNHDAMYWYRQDPGQGLRLIYYSQIVNDFQKGDIAEGYSVSREKKESFPLTVTSAQKNPTAFYLCASSPNSGSSYNEQFFGPGTRLTVL.

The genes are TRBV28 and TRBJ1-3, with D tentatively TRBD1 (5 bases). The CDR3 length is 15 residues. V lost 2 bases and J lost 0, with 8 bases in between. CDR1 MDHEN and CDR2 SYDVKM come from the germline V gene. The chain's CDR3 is CASSLDRPSGNTIYF. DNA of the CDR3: TGTGCCAGCAGTTTAGACAGACCCTCTGGAAACACCATATATTTT.

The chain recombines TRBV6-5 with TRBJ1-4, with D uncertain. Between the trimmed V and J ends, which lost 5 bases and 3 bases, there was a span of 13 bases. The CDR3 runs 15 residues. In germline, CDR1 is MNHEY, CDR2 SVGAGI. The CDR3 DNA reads TGTGCCAGCAGTCCTACAATCCTGGCTAATGAAAAACTGTTTTTT. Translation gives CASSPTILANEKLFF.

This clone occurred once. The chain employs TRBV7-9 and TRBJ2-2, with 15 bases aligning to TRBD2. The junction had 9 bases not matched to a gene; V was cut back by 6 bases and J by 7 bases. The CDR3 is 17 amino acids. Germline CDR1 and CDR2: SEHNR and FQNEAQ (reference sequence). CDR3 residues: CASRDGTSGRIDGELFF. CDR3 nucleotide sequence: TGTGCCAGCAGGGATGGGACTAGCGGGAGGATCGACGGGGAGCTGTTTTTT.

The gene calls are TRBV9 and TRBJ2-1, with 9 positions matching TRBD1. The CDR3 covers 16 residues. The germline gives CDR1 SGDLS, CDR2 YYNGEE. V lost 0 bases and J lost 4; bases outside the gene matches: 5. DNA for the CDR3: TGTGCCAGCAGCGTAGCGAGGACAGGGGCATACAATGAGCAGTTCTTC. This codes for CASSVARTGAYNEQFF.

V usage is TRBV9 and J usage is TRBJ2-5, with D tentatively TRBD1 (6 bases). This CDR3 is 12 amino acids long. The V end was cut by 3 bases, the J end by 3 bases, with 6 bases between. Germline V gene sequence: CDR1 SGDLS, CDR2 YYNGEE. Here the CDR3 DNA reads TGTGCCAGCAGCGGGACAGAAGAGACCCAGTACTTC. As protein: CASSGTEETQYF.

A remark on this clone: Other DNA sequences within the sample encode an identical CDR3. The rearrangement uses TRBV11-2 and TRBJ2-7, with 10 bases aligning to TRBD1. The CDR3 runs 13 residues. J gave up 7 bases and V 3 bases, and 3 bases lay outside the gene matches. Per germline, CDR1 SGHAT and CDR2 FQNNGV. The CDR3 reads CASSLGQGWEQYF. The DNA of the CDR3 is TGTGCCAGCAGCTTGGGACAGGGGTGGGAGCAGTACTTC.